The sequence of this T cell receptor beta chain was determined in a study of blood T cells in healthy people across ages. It was with a sample-barcoded 5' primer and a J-beta primer mix that a second PCR of about 7 to 12 cycles was run. A 12-random-nucleotide template-switch adaptor tagged each cDNA molecule. A single record per CDR3 protein comes from TCRdb applying MiXCR to the 5' RACE reads. The sample lists some 760,000 distinct CDR3 sequences, just under 25% occurring once. Study-level results: Diversity of TCR beta correlated strongly with naive T cell percentage.

There are a few counts of this clonotype. No antigen is known for it. Germline CDR1 reads SQVTM; CDR2 reads ANQGSEA. Between the trimmed V and J ends, which lost 6 bases and 2 bases, there was a span of 23 bases. The CDR3 extends over 16 amino acids. Separately, the same data were catalogued under a study of T cells of mothers and their children. That work adds: More than 5 children and their three healthy Caucasian mothers were the donors.

Sequenced material: blood. The TCR sequence derives from a boy aged 5-17 years in good health. This chain connects TRBV29-1 to TRBJ2-7; D is possibly TRBD1 (6 bases). The chain's CDR3 is CSVATGTGLTPYEQYF. CDR3 DNA: TGCAGCGTCGCTACCGGTACAGGGCTCACCCCCTACGAGCAGTACTTC.